This T cell receptor (beta chain) was observed in a study of T cells after posttransplantation cyclophosphamide. Treatment was busulfan-fludarabine conditioning, a marrow graft, and cyclophosphamide on days +3 and +4. CDR1 and CDR2 (germline): SGHTA, FQGNSA. The V segment lost 5 bases and the J segment 4 bases; nucleotides outside the gene matches: 5. CDR3 size: 13 residues. Sequencing used immunoSEQ multiplex PCR; TCRdb keeps in-frame clones, though not all of them. The top ten clones hold roughly 0.52% of a sample with 15,000 to 20,000 clones, almost 95% of them seen once. Concerning this clone: Its specificity is unknown.

Study-wide points: Later blood repertoires were often dominated by clones from the donor CD8+ memory compartment. Tissue-infiltrating T cells from skin or gut overlapped little with blood T cells. TRB clonality was highly associated with recipient CMV seropositivity and reactivation.

This TCR was recovered from a male patient between 55 and 70 years old who received an allogeneic stem cell transplant from a related donor and was CMV-positive. The graft donor may have contributed some T cells. The sequenced sample was CD4+ T cells sorted from blood, obtained after allogeneic stem cell transplant with posttransplant cyclophosphamide. V is TRBV7-2 and J is TRBJ2-7; the match to TRBD1 covers 7 bases. CDR3 bases: TGTGCCAGCAGCAATCAGACAGGGTACGAGCAGTACTTC. Translated, it gives CASSNQTGYEQYF.